This T cell receptor (beta chain) appears in the sequencing data of a study of T-cell memory formation after mild COVID-19. The germline CDR1 and CDR2 sequences are SGHTA and FQGNSA. Germline trimming cut 5 bases from V and 9 bases from J; bases unmatched to any gene: 5. The CDR3 is 13 amino acids. A note on this clonotype: Its antigen is not identified.

Study results and limitations: Later expanders leaned toward CD4+, whereas clones contracting from day 15 to 85 were balanced CD4/CD8.

TCRdb redid the calling of the 5' RACE reads with MiXCR, one entry per CDR3 protein. The table has about 400,000 distinct CDR3 sequences, about a sixth seen once; the top ten hold about a fifth. The chain links TRBV7-2 to TRBJ2-1; 9 positions match TRBD2. The sequence derives from a man aged 18 to 29 who had mild COVID-19 (a few samples of this study predate the infection). Cell type and time point are not known. Material: PBMCs or a T cell subset sorted from them (not recorded which). For the CDR3, the DNA is TGTGCCAGCAGCGTCCTGACTAGCGGTGAGCAGTTCTTC. Translating gives CASSVLTSGEQFF.